This T cell receptor (beta chain) is from a study of a mutant IDH1 vaccine in newly diagnosed glioma. Time point of the sample: week 23, last vaccination. The content of each vaccine dose was 300 ug of mutant IDH1 20-mer peptide, and topical imiquimod accompanied it. Libraries were prepared by immunoSEQ multiplex PCR; TCRdb keeps only in-frame clonotypes and omits some of them. The sample carries about 65,000 clones, approximately 84% recorded once. About this clone: Its antigen is as yet unknown.

The receptor comes from a man aged 30 to 45 with glioma. The sample was PBMCs, taken from a glioma patient whose treatment included an IDH1 peptide vaccine.

This CDR3 reads CASSSPGTGAYNEQFF. CDR3 nucleotides: TGTGCCAGCAGCTCCCCAGGGACAGGGGCCTACAATGAGCAGTTCTTC. V gene TRBV5-6 combines with J gene TRBJ2-1, with 10 bases that match TRBD1. Germline CDR1 reads SGHDT; CDR2 reads YYEEEE. The CDR3 length is 16 residues. V shed 3 bases and J 2 bases; nucleotides not matched to a gene: 5.